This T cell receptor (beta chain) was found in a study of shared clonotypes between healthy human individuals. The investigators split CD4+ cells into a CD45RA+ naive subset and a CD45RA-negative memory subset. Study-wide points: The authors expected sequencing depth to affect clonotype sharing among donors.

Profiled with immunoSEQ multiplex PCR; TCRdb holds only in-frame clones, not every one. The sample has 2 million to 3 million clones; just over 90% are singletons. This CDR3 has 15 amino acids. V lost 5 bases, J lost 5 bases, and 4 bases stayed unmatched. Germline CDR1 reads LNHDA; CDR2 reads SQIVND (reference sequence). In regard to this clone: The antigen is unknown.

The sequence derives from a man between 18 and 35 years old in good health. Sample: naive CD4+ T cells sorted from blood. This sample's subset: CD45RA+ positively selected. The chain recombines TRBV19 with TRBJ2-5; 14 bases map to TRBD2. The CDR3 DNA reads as TGTGCCAGTAGTCTGGGACTAGCGGGAGTGGAGACCCAGTACTTC. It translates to CASSLGLAGVETQYF.